These T cell receptor beta chains were read from a single sample in a study of identifying expanded T cells in peripheral blood. Assay used: immunoSEQ multiplex PCR; TCRdb lists only in-frame clones, some missing. The data contain approximately 58,000 clones, roughly nine tenths of them singletons. The sample was blood. These receptors were obtained from a person aged 18 to 75 in good health. The conserved cysteine and the conserved F or W are not part of the CDR3 here. Fields, in order: V gene, J gene, D gene, CDR3 protein. A D gene is named only where the DNA matches it firmly.

V gene: TRBV5-4; J gene: TRBJ2-5; D gene: TRBD2; CDR3 protein: ASSLKAGTSDGTQY
V gene: TRBV9; J gene: TRBJ2-7; D gene: TRBD2; CDR3 protein: ASSVGTSGRTEQY
V gene: TRBV28; J gene: TRBJ1-3; D gene: NA; CDR3 protein: ASSLLTDSGNTIY
V gene: TRBV6-6; J gene: TRBJ2-2; D gene: NA; CDR3 protein: ASRTSNTGELF
V gene: TRBV28; J gene: TRBJ2-7; D gene: TRBD2; CDR3 protein: ASSFGTSGVFSYEQY
V gene: TRBV7-1; J gene: TRBJ1-6; D gene: TRBD1; CDR3 protein: ASSPDRGLGANSPLH
V gene: TRBV7-6; J gene: TRBJ2-7; D gene: TRBD2; CDR3 protein: ASSLAGDEQY
V gene: TRBV5-6; J gene: TRBJ1-6; D gene: NA; CDR3 protein: ASSPDINSPLH
V gene: TRBV4-1; J gene: TRBJ1-1; D gene: NA; CDR3 protein: ASSQVAGSTEAF
V gene: TRBV10-3; J gene: TRBJ1-2; D gene: TRBD1; CDR3 protein: AINEWGQGEGYT
V gene: TRBV5-8; J gene: TRBJ1-5; D gene: NA; CDR3 protein: ASTSPAGSGNQPQH
V gene: TRBV10-3; J gene: TRBJ1-2; D gene: TRBD1; CDR3 protein: ASTGGDSNYGYT
V gene: TRBV27; J gene: TRBJ2-1; D gene: NA; CDR3 protein: ASSFRQPIYNEQF
V gene: TRBV5-6; J gene: TRBJ2-7; D gene: NA; CDR3 protein: ASSSRPWGYEQY
V gene: TRBV27; J gene: TRBJ1-5; D gene: TRBD1; CDR3 protein: ASGSGTGSNQPQH
V gene: TRBV23-1; J gene: TRBJ2-7; D gene: TRBD1; CDR3 protein: ASSYHRGNPYEQY
V gene: TRBV30; J gene: TRBJ1-2; D gene: NA; CDR3 protein: AWSFGQIFYGYT
V gene: TRBV4-1; J gene: TRBJ1-2; D gene: TRBD1; CDR3 protein: ASSQAERDRPSYGYT